The 17 T cell receptor beta chains listed next were all sequenced from one sample in a study of cytomegalovirus exposure and HLA in healthy donors. The PCR had 60 Vbeta and 13 Jbeta primers. The repertoire was sequenced with immunoSEQ multiplex PCR; TCRdb's copy has only in-frame clones and lacks some. Seen here are about 260,000 clones, roughly 70% observed once, and the top ten hold about 2.1%. The sequencing sample was made of PBMCs. The receptors here all came from a female donor in good health and CMV-seronegative.

The CDR3 here is CATRQREARGRGTDTQYF. The CDR3 DNA follows: TGTGCCACCAGGCAGCGGGAGGCCAGGGGACGTGGGACAGATACGCAGTATTTT. The genes are TRBV2 and TRBJ2-3; 9 bases line up with TRBD2. With V trimmed by 10 bases and J by 3 bases, 20 bases remained unmatched. Looked up from germline, CDR1 is SNHLY and CDR2 is FYNNEI. The CDR3 has 18 amino acids.

V and J are TRBV19 and TRBJ1-1; D remains ambiguous. CDR3 size: 13 residues. Between the trimmed V and J ends, which lost 4 bases and 0 bases, there was a span of 6 bases. Germline values: CDR1 LNHDA, CDR2 SQIVND (reference sequence). In DNA, the CDR3 is TGTGCCAGTAGTAGTTCTGTGAACACTGAAGCTTTCTTT. Translating it yields CASSSSVNTEAFF.

This chain joins TRBV6-5 and TRBJ1-4; TRBD1 matches 7 bases. CDR1 and CDR2 from the germline V gene are MNHEY and SVGAGI. V shed 4 bases, J shed 7 bases, and the junction held 9 bases outside the gene matches. This CDR3 contains 15 residues. The CDR3 coding sequence is TGTGCCAGCAGTTCCCTAGAGAGGGGGCGTGAAAAACTGTTTTTT. This codes for CASSSLERGREKLFF.

The chain has TRBV5-6 and TRBJ1-4, with D unclear. Germline values: CDR1 SGHDT, CDR2 YYEEEE. This CDR3 region has 16 residues. V was trimmed by 0 bases and J by 0 bases, leaving 9 bases between them. The CDR3 nucleotides read TGTGCCAGCAGCTTGGGATATTCAGCAACTAATGAAAAACTGTTTTTT. It codes for CASSLGYSATNEKLFF.

There are a few counts of this clone. The chain combines TRBV5-1 with TRBJ2-1; TRBD2 matches 9 bases. CDR3 length: 15 amino acids. V dropped 2 bases and J dropped 7; count of bases not matched to a gene: 7. Germline lookup yields CDR1 SGHRS and CDR2 YFSETQ. The CDR3 DNA reads TGCGCCAGCAGCTTCGAAGCGGGAGGTTGGAATGAGCAGTTCTTC. The encoded protein is CASSFEAGGWNEQFF. Variable domain in full (rest from reference TRBV5-1 and TRBJ2-1): KAGVTQTPRYLIKTRGQQVTLSCSPISGHRSVSWYQQTPGQGLQFLFEYFSETQRNKGNFPGRFSGRQFSNSRSEMNVSTLELGDSALYLCASSFEAGGWNEQFFGPGTRLTVL.

In regard to this clone: This CDR3 is also generated by other DNA sequences in the sample. The gene calls are TRBV19 and TRBJ1-5; D unclear. Trimming removed 2 bases at V and 0 bases at J, with 11 bases between. The germline V gene has CDR1 LNHDA and CDR2 SQIVND (reference sequence). The CDR3 contains 16 residues. The CDR3 here is CASSILGDLSNQPQHF. The CDR3 DNA reads as TGTGCCAGTAGTATATTGGGAGACCTTAGCAATCAGCCCCAGCATTTT.

V usage is TRBV28 and J usage is TRBJ1-2, with 7 nucleotides matching TRBD1. The CDR3 has 15 amino acids. V dropped 2 bases and J dropped 4; count of bases not matched to a gene: 7. CDR1 is MDHEN, CDR2 SYDVKM, per germline. The CDR3 loop is CASSLRGPPIYGYTF. The CDR3 coding sequence is TGTGCCAGCAGTTTAAGGGGGCCCCCAATCTATGGCTACACCTTC.

Regarding this clone: An end of the junction does not agree with germline; a read error may underlie this. This sequence joins TRBV18 and TRBJ1-2, with 8 positions matching TRBD1. The CDR3 is made up of 14 amino acids. The germline gives CDR1 KGHSH, CDR2 LQKENI. CDR3 residues: CASSQTGGFYGYTF. The CDR3 DNA reads TGTGCCAGTTCACAAACAGGGGGTTTCTATGGCTACACCTTC.

The chain recombines TRBV10-2 with TRBJ2-7; D gene uncertain. This CDR3 comprises 15 residues. Germline V gene data show CDR1 as WSHSY and CDR2 as SAAADI. With 2 bases removed from V and 0 bases from J, the gap between germline ends came to 11 bases. The CDR3 reads CASSEPIDSSYEQYF. The DNA of the CDR3 is TGCGCCAGCAGTGAGCCCATTGATAGCTCCTACGAGCAGTACTTC.

The gene calls are TRBV28 and TRBJ2-2; D may be TRBD2 (7 bases). The V end was cut by 7 bases, the J end by 7 bases, with 16 bases between. The length of the CDR3 is 14 residues. Germline lookup yields CDR1 MDHEN and CDR2 SYDVKM. CDR3 nucleotide sequence: TGTGCCAGCACTCCTTTAGGGGGGGACGGGGAGCTGTTTTTT. Amino acids: CASTPLGGDGELFF.

The gene calls are TRBV29-1 and TRBJ1-2; no clear D. The germline CDR1 and CDR2 sequences are SQVTM and ANQGSEA. V lost 5 bases, J lost 4 bases, and 11 bases lay in between. The CDR3 is 12 amino acids. CDR3 sequence: CSVRGLRYGYTF. CDR3 sequence (DNA): TGCAGCGTTCGGGGTCTTCGCTATGGCTACACCTTC.

The chain has TRBV10-3 and TRBJ1-1; D not certain. This CDR3 is 16 amino acids long. From germline, CDR1 is ENHRY and CDR2 SYGVKD. Trimming removed 2 bases at V and 4 bases at J, with 17 bases between. For the CDR3, the DNA is TGTGCCATCAGTGAGCGTATCCTAGCCAGCGGCACTGAAGCTTTCTTT. This translates into CAISERILASGTEAFF.

Regarding this clone: One end of the junction is discordant with germline, which a read error may explain. The chain joins TRBV7-9 to TRBJ2-7; 8 positions agree with TRBD2. The CDR3 is 16 amino acids. Looked up from germline, CDR1 is SEHNR and CDR2 is FQNEAQ (reference sequence). CDR3 in amino acids: CSSSPGGSGNSGEQYF. CDR3 DNA: TGTTCCAGCAGCCCCGGTGGTAGCGGGAACAGCGGCGAGCAGTACTTC.

This clone has a single count. The V gene is TRBV30, the J gene TRBJ1-3; 8 bases are a match to TRBD1. CDR1 and CDR2 (germline): GTSNPN, SVGIG (reference sequence). CDR3 size: 14 residues. V lost 5 bases and J lost 6; bases outside the gene matches: 9. This CDR3 is CAWRLGTGANTIYF. DNA of the CDR3: TGTGCCTGGCGCTTAGGGACAGGTGCAAACACCATATATTTT.

This clone appeared a few times. The rearrangement joins TRBV5-4 to TRBJ2-1; tentative D call: TRBD2 (5 bases). This CDR3 contains 16 residues. Trimming removed 0 bases from V and 9 bases from J, with 19 bases in between. CDR1 and CDR2 (germline): SGHNT, YYREEE (reference sequence). The CDR3: CASSLEASNGVGEQFF. The CDR3 nucleotides read TGTGCCAGCAGCTTGGAGGCCTCTAACGGGGTAGGTGAGCAGTTCTTC.

This chain connects TRBV7-3 to TRBJ2-3; possible D gene TRBD1, 5 bases. This CDR3 has 13 residues. Trimming removed 5 bases from V and 11 bases from J, with 17 bases in between. Germline CDR1 and CDR2: SGHTA and FQGTGA. Here the CDR3 reads CASSPAVGAGQYF. The CDR3 nucleotides are TGTGCCAGCAGCCCTGCCGTTGGGGCTGGGCAGTATTTT.

Concerning this clone: Other DNA sequences in the sample encode the same CDR3. The chain links TRBV7-9 to TRBJ1-4, with D hard to call. This CDR3 contains 14 residues. Germline lookup yields CDR1 SEHNR and CDR2 FQNEAQ (reference sequence). Deletions cut 1 base from V and 4 bases from J, with 7 bases between. CDR3 nucleotides: TGTGCCAGCAGCTTAGGCAGCGGTAATGAAAAACTGTTTTTT. Translated, it gives CASSLGSGNEKLFF. Together with reference TRBV7-9 and TRBJ1-4, the CDR3 gives the full variable domain: DTGVSQNPRHKITKRGQNVTFRCDPISEHNRLYWYRQTLGQGPEFLTYFQNEAQLEKSRLLSDRFSAERPKGSFSTLEIQRTEQGDSAMYLCASSLGSGNEKLFFGSGTQLSVL.